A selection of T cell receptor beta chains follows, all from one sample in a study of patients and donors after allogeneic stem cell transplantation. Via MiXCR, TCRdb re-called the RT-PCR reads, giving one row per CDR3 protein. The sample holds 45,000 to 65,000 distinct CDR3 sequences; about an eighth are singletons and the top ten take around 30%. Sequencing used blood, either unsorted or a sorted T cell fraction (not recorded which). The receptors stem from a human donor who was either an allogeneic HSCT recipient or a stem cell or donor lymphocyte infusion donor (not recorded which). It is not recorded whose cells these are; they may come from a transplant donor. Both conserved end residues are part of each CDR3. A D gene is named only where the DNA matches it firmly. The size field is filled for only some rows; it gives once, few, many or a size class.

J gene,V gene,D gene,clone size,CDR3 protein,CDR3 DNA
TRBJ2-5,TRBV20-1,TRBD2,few,CSAPSGLAGYETQYF,TGCAGTGCCCCCTCGGGACTAGCGGGTTACGAGACCCAGTACTTC
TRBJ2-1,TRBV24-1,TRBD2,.,CATSVYLAGPDEQFF,TGTGCCACCAGTGTCTACCTAGCGGGCCCCGATGAGCAGTTCTTC
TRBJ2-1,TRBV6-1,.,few,CASSEALRPRFRYEQFF,TGTGCCAGCAGTGAAGCGCTTCGGCCTCGTTTTCGGTATGAGCAGTTCTTC
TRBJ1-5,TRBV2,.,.,CASSEGQLNQPQHF,TGTGCCAGCAGTGAAGGACAGCTAAATCAGCCCCAGCATTTT
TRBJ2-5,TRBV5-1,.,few,CASSSGQSGTQETQYF,TGCGCCAGCAGTTCCGGACAAAGCGGAACCCAAGAGACCCAGTACTTC
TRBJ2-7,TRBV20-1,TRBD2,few,CSARGLAGLYEQYF,TGCAGTGCCCGAGGTCTAGCGGGACTCTACGAGCAGTACTTC
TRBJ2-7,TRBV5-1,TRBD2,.,CASSLAALPGGPYEQYF,TGCGCCAGCAGCTTGGCCGCTCTCCCGGGAGGGCCCTACGAGCAGTACTTC
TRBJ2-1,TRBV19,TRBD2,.,CASSIGLARDEQFF,TGTGCCAGTAGTATAGGACTAGCGAGGGATGAGCAGTTCTTC
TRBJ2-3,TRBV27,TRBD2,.,CASSSFSGTTDTQYF,TGTGCCAGCAGTTCTTTTAGCGGGACCACAGATACGCAGTATTTT
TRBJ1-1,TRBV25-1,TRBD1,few,CASSVTGGPEAFF,TGTGCCAGCAGTGTTACAGGGGGCCCTGAAGCTTTCTTT
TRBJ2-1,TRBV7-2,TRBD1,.,CASSRTGDIGNEQFF,TGTGCCAGCAGCCGGACAGGGGATATTGGCAATGAGCAGTTCTTC
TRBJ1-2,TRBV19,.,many,CASHGFNYGYTF,TGTGCCAGTCATGGCTTCAACTATGGCTACACCTTC
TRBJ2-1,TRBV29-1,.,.,CSVEPVDMDEQFF,TGCAGCGTTGAGCCAGTAGATATGGATGAGCAGTTCTTC
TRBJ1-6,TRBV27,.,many,CASSLLNSPLHF,TGTGCCAGCAGTTTACTAAATTCACCCCTCCACTTT